The rows below give T cell receptor beta chains drawn from one sample of a study of blood T cell repertoires in COVID-19. Clones were read by immunoSEQ multiplex PCR, and TCRdb kept only the in-frame ones, dropping some. The sample consists of under 200,000 clones, almost 85% of them appearing once. The sequencing sample was made of peripheral blood. These receptors were taken from a woman aged 80 or over with COVID-19, enrolled during active disease. CDR3s include the opening cysteine and the closing phenylalanine or tryptophan. The order of the fields is J gene, clone size, D gene, V gene, CDR3 DNA, CDR3 protein. The D gene is left open where the match is weak. Rows give clone size only sometimes, using once, few, many, or a class for an expanded clone.

TRBJ2-5 - TRBD1 TRBV11-2 TGTGCCAGCAGCCCCGCAGGGGGCCAAGAGACCCAGTACTTC CASSPAGGQETQYF
TRBJ1-2 - - TRBV18 TGTGCCAGCTCACCGTACGGGATTAGTAGCGATGGCTACACCTTC CASSPYGISSDGYTF
TRBJ1-6 few - TRBV19 TGTGCCAGTAGGTGGGACACGGGATCACCCCTCCACTTT CASRWDTGSPLHF
TRBJ2-7 - - TRBV11-3 TGTGCCAGCAGCGGGTCCTCGGGGGAGCAGTACTTC CASSGSSGEQYF
TRBJ2-1 - - TRBV18 TGTGCCAGCTCACCTCTGCCAGGGGTGGGTAATGAGCAGTTCTTC CASSPLPGVGNEQFF
TRBJ2-2 - - TRBV5-1 TGCGCCAGCAGCTTGGATAGAACCGGGGAGCTGTTTTTT CASSLDRTGELFF
TRBJ2-1 - - TRBV6-2/TRBV6-3 TGTGCCAGCAGTTTTACAGTCAATGAGCAGTTCTTC CASSFTVNEQFF
TRBJ1-3 - - TRBV7-3 TGTGCCAGCAGCCTTACAGGGTCTGGAAACACCATATATTTT CASSLTGSGNTIYF
TRBJ1-1 - TRBD1 TRBV27 TGTGCCAGCAGCCTAGGACAGGATCCATTTCGGAACACTGAAGCTTTCTTT CASSLGQDPFRNTEAFF
TRBJ1-2 - TRBD1 TRBV30 TGTGCCTGGAGTGTAGGGACAGTTGGACCTCTTGTCTACACCTTC CAWSVGTVGPLVYTF
TRBJ2-7 - TRBD2 TRBV10-3 TGTGCCATCAGTGAGTCGGGGAGCGGGGCCCCCTACGAGCAGTACTTC CAISESGSGAPYEQYF
TRBJ2-5 - - TRBV18 TGTGCCAGCTCACCAAGCACTAGTTTAGTGGAGACCCAGTACTTC CASSPSTSLVETQYF
TRBJ2-7 - TRBD2 TRBV4-3 TGCGCCAGCAGCCAAGATGAGCGGGGACTCGAGCAGTACTTC CASSQDERGLEQYF
TRBJ2-1 - TRBD1 TRBV7-9 TGTGCCAGCAGCCCGGACAGGTTCCTCCTCAATGAGCAGTTCTTC CASSPDRFLLNEQFF
TRBJ1-5 - - TRBV5-3 TGTGCCAGAAGCTTGTTCAGGGAAGGTCAGCCCCAGCATTTT CARSLFREGQPQHF
TRBJ1-2 - - TRBV7-3 TGTGCCAGCAGCTTAAGGGGGCGCTTCTATGGCTACACCTTC CASSLRGRFYGYTF
TRBJ1-5 - - TRBV2 TGTGCCAGCAGTGACTCCCTTCAGCCCCAGCATTTT CASSDSLQPQHF
TRBJ2-7 once - TRBV5-1 TGCGCCAGCAGCCTAACGGGACAAAATTACGAGCAGTACTTC CASSLTGQNYEQYF
TRBJ2-5 - TRBD2 TRBV9 TGTGCCAGCAGCGTAGTGGGTAGCGGGGTAGAGACCCAGTACTTC CASSVVGSGVETQYF
TRBJ2-1 - TRBD2 TRBV24-1 TGTGCCACCAGTAATAGCGGGAGGCCTTTATCCTACAATGAGCAGTTCTTC CATSNSGRPLSYNEQFF
TRBJ1-3 once - TRBV10-3 TGTGCCATCAGTGGTGCCCAAGGGACTGCCAGCTCTGGAAACACCATATATTTT CAISGAQGTASSGNTIYF
TRBJ2-2 - TRBD2 TRBV11-3 TGTGCCAGCAGCCCCTTCCCGGGACTAGCGTCTGACACCGGGGAGCTGTTTTTT CASSPFPGLASDTGELFF
TRBJ2-5 - - TRBV9 TGTGCCAGCAGCGTAGGGCCTAGCCCGGCCCCCCAGTACTTC CASSVGPSPAPQYF
TRBJ2-5 - TRBD1 TRBV5-4 TGTGCCAGCAGCTCCCAGGGGGTTGAGACCCAGTACTTC CASSSQGVETQYF
TRBJ1-6 - - TRBV11-3 TGTGCCAGCAGCTTATATCCGGGAGCTTCACCCCTCCACTTT CASSLYPGASPLHF
TRBJ1-5 - - TRBV19 TGTGCCAGTAGTATGGGGCGGAACAATCAGCCCCAGCATTTT CASSMGRNNQPQHF
TRBJ1-5 once - TRBV27 TGTGCCAGCAGTTTCGACAGATCGGATCAGCCCCAGCATTTT CASSFDRSDQPQHF
TRBJ2-5 - - TRBV27 TGTGCCAGCAGTTTGACAGGGAGGGAGACCCAGTACTTC CASSLTGRETQYF
TRBJ1-4 - - TRBV12-3/TRBV12-4 TGTGCCAGCAGTTTCACGGAGAGTGAAAAACTGTTTTTT CASSFTESEKLFF
TRBJ2-7 - TRBD1 TRBV5-3 TGTGCCAGAAGCAAACCAGGGGGCCACGGAGCCTACGAGCAGTACTTC CARSKPGGHGAYEQYF
TRBJ2-3 - TRBD1 TRBV14 TGTGCCAGCAGCCAAGTGCGCGGACAGGAAATTTCAGATACGCAGTATTTT CASSQVRGQEISDTQYF
TRBJ2-1 - TRBD1 TRBV10-3 TGTGCCACTGGCCCCTCTTCCGGACAGGGCTACAATGAGCAGTTCTTC CATGPSSGQGYNEQFF
TRBJ1-2 - TRBD1 TRBV10-3 TGTGCCATCAGGGGACAGGGAGCGCCTGATTACTATGGCTACACCTTC CAIRGQGAPDYYGYTF
TRBJ2-1 - TRBD2 TRBV2 TGTGCCAGCAGTCTAGCGGGAGGGTACAATGAGCAGTTCTTC CASSLAGGYNEQFF
TRBJ2-7 once TRBD2 TRBV15 TGTGCCACCAGGGGGGGACTAGCGGGAGTAACGGGCGAGCAGTACTTC CATRGGLAGVTGEQYF
TRBJ1-4 - TRBD1 TRBV18 TGTGCCAGCCAACGACAGGGTGAAAAACTGTTTTTT CASQRQGEKLFF
TRBJ1-3 - TRBD1 TRBV27 TGTGCCAGCAGGGCCGGGACAGGAGAGGGAAACACCATATATTTT CASRAGTGEGNTIYF
TRBJ1-4 - - TRBV10-3 TGTGCCATCAGTGAGACTAACAATCATGAAAAACTGTTTTTT CAISETNNHEKLFF
TRBJ2-1 - - TRBV14 TGTGCCAGCAGCCAAGTTGCGGGATACGGTGAGCAGTTCTTC CASSQVAGYGEQFF
TRBJ2-7 - TRBD2 TRBV7-2 TGTGCCAGCAGCCCGGGACTAGCTCACTACGAGCAGTACTTC CASSPGLAHYEQYF
TRBJ2-7 - TRBD2 TRBV6-1 TGTGCCAGCAGTGAAGCGATTGGGAGGGGCAGGGCCTACGAGCAGTACTTC CASSEAIGRGRAYEQYF
TRBJ1-1 - - TRBV29-1 TGCAGCGGAATTACAGGGCCCACTGAAGCTTTCTTT CSGITGPTEAFF
TRBJ2-7 - TRBD1 TRBV5-1 TGCGCCAGCACCCTGACAGGGGCCGACTACGAGCAGTACTTC CASTLTGADYEQYF
TRBJ2-6 - - TRBV7-3 TGTGCCAGCAGCTTAAAGGGGAAGGTGGCCTCTGGGGCCAACGTCCTGACTTTC CASSLKGKVASGANVLTF
TRBJ2-2 few TRBD2 TRBV6-5 TGTGCCAGCAGTTACGCGGGAGGTGTCACCGGGGAGCTGTTTTTT CASSYAGGVTGELFF
TRBJ2-3 - TRBD2 TRBV19 TGTGCCAGTAGAACTAGCGGGGCGGGAGATACGCAGTATTTT CASRTSGAGDTQYF
TRBJ1-2 - TRBD1 TRBV3-1/TRBV3-2 TGTGCCAGCAGCCAAGGACAGGGCTATGGCTACACCTTC CASSQGQGYGYTF